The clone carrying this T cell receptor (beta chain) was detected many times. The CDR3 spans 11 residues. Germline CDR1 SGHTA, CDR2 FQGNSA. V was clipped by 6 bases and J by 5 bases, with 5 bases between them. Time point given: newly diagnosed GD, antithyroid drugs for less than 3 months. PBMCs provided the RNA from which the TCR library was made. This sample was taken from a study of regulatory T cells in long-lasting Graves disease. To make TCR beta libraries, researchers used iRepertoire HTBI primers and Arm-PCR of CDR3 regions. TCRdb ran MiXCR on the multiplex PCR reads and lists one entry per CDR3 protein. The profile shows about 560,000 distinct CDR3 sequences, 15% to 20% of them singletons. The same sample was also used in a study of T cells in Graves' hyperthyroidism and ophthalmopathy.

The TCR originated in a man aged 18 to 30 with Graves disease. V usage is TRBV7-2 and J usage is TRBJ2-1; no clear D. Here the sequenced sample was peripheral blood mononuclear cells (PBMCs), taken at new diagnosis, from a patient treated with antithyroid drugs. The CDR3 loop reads CASRLDNEQFF. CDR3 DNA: TGTGCCAGCAGACTCGACAATGAGCAGTTCTTC.